These T cell receptor beta chains were read from a single sample in a study of T cell repertoires in cytomegalovirus infection. These receptors' targets are unknown. TCRdb recomputed calls from the reads with MiXCR, one row per CDR3 protein. The table includes around 900,000 distinct CDR3 sequences, around 32% detected once. Sequenced material: cultured CD8+ T cells from PBMCs, taken from culture after CMV antigen stimulation. Receptors originate from a human donor in good health (CMV status not recorded). Some clones in this sample may be carry-over from other donors' samples. CDR3s include the opening cysteine and the closing phenylalanine or tryptophan. A D gene is named only where the DNA matches it firmly. Clone sizes are given selectively: once, few, many, or a class where the clone is expanded.

TRBJ1-2,.,TRBV12-3/TRBV12-4,12,.,CASSLTTGFYTF,TGTGCCAGCAGTTTAACTACAGGGTTCTACACCTTC
TRBJ1-1,.,TRBV10-3,16,.,CAISETEGSMNTEAFF,TGTGCCATCAGTGAGACAGAGGGGTCCATGAACACTGAAGCTTTCTTT
TRBJ1-5,many,TRBV7-9,16,TRBD1,CASSSTRDRDNQPQHF,TGTGCCAGCAGCTCAACCCGGGACAGGGACAATCAGCCCCAGCATTTT
TRBJ1-4,.,TRBV27,13,TRBD1,CASKNRGREKLFF,TGTGCCAGCAAGAACAGGGGGCGTGAAAAACTGTTTTTT
TRBJ1-1,once,TRBV19,18,.,CASSPPRGDHLRNTEAFF,TGTGCCAGTAGTCCTCCAAGAGGGGACCACCTGAGGAACACTGAAGCTTTCTTT
TRBJ2-3,few,TRBV7-4,19,TRBD2,CASSPPAGVLSVYTDTQYF,TGTGCCAGCAGCCCCCCAGCGGGGGTCCTAAGTGTATACACAGATACGCAGTATTTT
TRBJ1-2,.,TRBV29-1,11,.,CSVELNYGYTF,TGCAGCGTTGAATTGAACTATGGCTACACCTTC
TRBJ2-7,few,TRBV6-6,15,TRBD1,CASSPRGTAYYEQYF,TGTGCCAGCAGCCCCAGGGGGACAGCCTACTACGAGCAGTACTTC
TRBJ2-1,many,TRBV7-2,17,TRBD2,CASSLVSGGGSYNEQFF,TGTGCCAGCAGCTTAGTTAGCGGGGGGGGCTCCTACAATGAGCAGTTCTTC
TRBJ1-5,.,TRBV7-2,14,.,CASSLTNDNQPQHF,TGTGCCAGCAGCTTAACGAATGACAATCAGCCCCAGCATTTT
TRBJ1-1,.,TRBV27,16,TRBD1,CASSLWGQGFGTEAFF,TGTGCCAGCAGTTTATGGGGACAGGGGTTTGGCACTGAAGCTTTCTTT
TRBJ2-3,.,TRBV9,15,.,CASSVQATSTDTQYF,TGTGCCAGCAGCGTTCAAGCGACTAGCACAGATACGCAGTATTTT
TRBJ1-5,once,TRBV10-3,17,.,CAIGEPGDGIGNQPQHF,TGTGCCATCGGTGAGCCCGGAGACGGGATCGGCAATCAGCCCCAGCATTTT
TRBJ1-5,few,TRBV20-1,15,TRBD1,CSASTGGRDDQPQHF,TGCAGTGCTAGCACAGGGGGCAGAGATGACCAGCCCCAGCATTTT
TRBJ2-1,many,TRBV7-2,13,.,CASSLATNNEQFF,TGTGCCAGCAGCTTAGCTACTAACAATGAGCAGTTCTTC
TRBJ2-7,.,TRBV4-1,15,.,CASSSGQTSSYEQYF,TGCGCCAGCAGCTCAGGACAGACTAGCTCCTACGAGCAGTACTTC
TRBJ1-1,many,TRBV12-3/TRBV12-4,13,.,CASSLGPNTEAFF,TGTGCCAGCAGCTTAGGGCCGAACACTGAAGCTTTCTTT
TRBJ1-2,.,TRBV5-4,16,TRBD1,CASSPGGPGGVYGYTF,TGTGCCAGCAGCCCGGGGGGCCCAGGGGGAGTCTATGGCTACACCTTC
TRBJ2-1,.,TRBV14,14,.,CASSQEFVYNEQFF,TGTGCCAGCAGCCAAGAGTTTGTCTACAATGAGCAGTTCTTC
TRBJ2-3,few,TRBV4-1,16,.,CASSQEGWGITDTQYF,TGCGCCAGCAGCCAAGAGGGGTGGGGGATCACAGATACGCAGTATTTT
TRBJ1-2,many,TRBV27,11,.,CASRDSYGYTF,TGTGCCAGCAGGGACAGCTATGGCTACACCTTC
TRBJ1-1,.,TRBV29-1,13,TRBD1,CSVRTGGNTEAFF,TGCAGCGTGCGGACAGGGGGCAACACTGAAGCTTTCTTT
TRBJ2-3,few,TRBV2,15,.,CASSEFAVRGEAQYF,TGTGCCAGCAGTGAGTTTGCAGTGAGGGGCGAGGCGCAGTATTTT
TRBJ2-3,few,TRBV2,15,.,CASGGGSSSTDTQYF,TGTGCCAGCGGGGGCGGATCCTCAAGCACAGATACGCAGTATTTT
TRBJ1-5,few,TRBV6-5,12,.,CASGPGGQSQHF,TGTGCCAGCGGGCCCGGGGGGCAGTCCCAGCATTTT
TRBJ2-7,many,TRBV4-1,14,.,CATSQRQNSYEQYF,TGCGCCACTAGCCAGCGACAGAACTCCTACGAGCAGTACTTC
TRBJ2-7,.,TRBV5-6,15,.,CASSLGQGGTHEQYF,TGTGCCAGCAGCTTGGGGCAGGGGGGAACCCACGAGCAGTACTTC
TRBJ2-7,.,TRBV4-1,16,.,CASSRDGPTAIYEQYF,TGCGCCAGCAGCCGAGATGGTCCAACAGCGATCTACGAGCAGTACTTC
TRBJ2-1,many,TRBV7-9,18,TRBD2,CASSLVAGGPRTYNEQFF,TGTGCCAGCAGCTTAGTAGCGGGGGGGCCAAGGACCTACAATGAGCAGTTCTTC
TRBJ2-2,few,TRBV4-1,14,.,CASSLDSLTGELFF,TGCGCCAGCAGCCTTGACAGCCTCACCGGGGAGCTGTTTTTT
TRBJ2-1,.,TRBV9,15,.,CASSSGRFSGNEQFF,TGTGCCAGCAGCTCGGGCCGCTTTTCGGGCAATGAGCAGTTCTTC
TRBJ2-5,.,TRBV6-6,16,.,CASSYPGQSHQETQYF,TGTGCCAGCAGTTACCCTGGACAGAGCCACCAAGAGACCCAGTACTTC
TRBJ2-5,few,TRBV5-5,15,.,CASSLGQGIVETQYF,TGTGCCAGCAGCTTAGGCCAGGGGATCGTCGAGACCCAGTACTTC
TRBJ2-3,.,TRBV4-1,15,.,CASSLNLVSTDTQYF,TGCGCCAGCAGCCTCAACTTAGTAAGCACAGATACGCAGTATTTT
TRBJ1-1,.,TRBV4-1,16,.,CASSQGPRGMNTEAFF,TGCGCCAGCAGCCAAGGCCCCCGGGGGATGAACACTGAAGCTTTCTTT
TRBJ1-1,few,TRBV14,16,TRBD1,CASSQGWDRVGPEAFF,TGTGCCAGCAGCCAAGGGTGGGACAGGGTAGGACCTGAAGCTTTCTTT
TRBJ1-1,.,TRBV2,10,.,CASRGQRPFF,TGTGCCAGCCGAGGACAGCGACCTTTCTTT
TRBJ1-1,.,TRBV7-2,14,.,CASSLLREGTEAFF,TGTGCCAGCAGCTTATTAAGGGAGGGCACTGAAGCTTTCTTT
TRBJ1-4,few,TRBV27,15,.,CASRNEQSTNEKLFF,TGTGCCAGCAGGAATGAACAGTCAACTAATGAAAAACTGTTTTTT
TRBJ1-5,.,TRBV7-9,17,TRBD1,CASSLTPDRVGNQPQHF,TGTGCCAGCAGCTTAACCCCGGACAGGGTGGGCAATCAGCCCCAGCATTTT
TRBJ1-1,few,TRBV19,15,.,CASSIPGLSNTEAFF,TGTGCCAGTAGTATCCCGGGACTCTCGAACACTGAAGCTTTCTTT
TRBJ2-1,.,TRBV13,13,.,CASSRDTHNEQFF,TGTGCCAGCAGCCGGGACACCCACAATGAGCAGTTCTTC
TRBJ1-3,few,TRBV19,15,.,CASSIRDLSGNTIYF,TGTGCCAGTAGTATAAGGGACCTCTCTGGAAACACCATATATTTT
TRBJ2-1,few,TRBV24-1,13,.,CATSVRGFDEQFF,TGTGCCACCAGTGTTCGAGGATTCGATGAGCAGTTCTTC
TRBJ2-1,few,TRBV12-3/TRBV12-4,16,TRBD2,CASSSSSGGANNEQFF,TGTGCCAGCAGCTCGTCTAGCGGGGGGGCGAACAATGAGCAGTTCTTC
TRBJ1-1,.,TRBV6-1,15,.,CASSPGAEMNTEAFF,TGTGCCAGCAGTCCCGGGGCGGAGATGAACACTGAAGCTTTCTTT
TRBJ2-5,.,TRBV20-1,16,.,CSARDLYTGTQETQYF,TGCAGTGCTAGAGATCTGTATACAGGGACACAAGAGACCCAGTACTTC
TRBJ2-1,.,TRBV2,13,.,CASSDPRSDEQFF,TGTGCCAGCAGTGACCCTAGATCAGATGAGCAGTTCTTC
TRBJ1-2,many,TRBV7-8,15,TRBD1,CASSLGGQGAYGYTF,TGTGCCAGCAGCTTAGGGGGACAGGGGGCGTATGGCTACACCTTC
TRBJ2-1,few,TRBV12-3/TRBV12-4,15,.,CASSRTASSYNEQFF,TGTGCCAGCAGTCGAACAGCTAGCTCCTACAATGAGCAGTTCTTC
TRBJ2-2,.,TRBV6-2/TRBV6-3,16,TRBD2,CASSYHRRGGTGELFF,TGTGCCAGCAGTTACCACCGGCGGGGGGGCACCGGGGAGCTGTTTTTT
TRBJ2-1,many,TRBV7-8,17,TRBD1,CASSSPGTAYRGDEQFF,TGTGCCAGCAGCTCCCCCGGGACAGCTTACCGCGGCGATGAGCAGTTCTTC
TRBJ2-1,few,TRBV7-3,15,.,CASSPDLTAYNEQFF,TGTGCCAGCAGCCCGGACTTAACTGCCTACAATGAGCAGTTCTTC
TRBJ2-2,.,TRBV19,17,.,CASSIAPAGVNTGELFF,TGTGCCAGTAGTATAGCCCCGGCAGGGGTCAACACCGGGGAGCTGTTTTTT
TRBJ2-5,.,TRBV12-3/TRBV12-4,13,.,CASSFFGGETQYF,TGTGCCAGCAGTTTCTTTGGAGGAGAGACCCAGTACTTC
TRBJ2-7,.,TRBV27,15,TRBD2,CASSSYSGGAGEQYF,TGTGCCAGCAGTTCCTATAGCGGGGGGGCCGGCGAGCAGTACTTC
TRBJ2-6,.,TRBV15,17,.,CATSRDGPGGGANVLTF,TGTGCCACCAGCAGAGATGGGCCTGGAGGTGGGGCCAACGTCCTGACTTTC
TRBJ2-7,few,TRBV27,14,.,CASAPSGTPYEQYF,TGTGCCAGCGCCCCGTCGGGGACACCCTACGAGCAGTACTTC